The present T cell receptor beta chain was sequenced within a study of blood T cell repertoires in COVID-19. Overall study: Specimens from acute and convalescent COVID-19 originated in the United States, Italy and Spain. T cells, B-cell-depleted T cells, or PBMCs provided the cDNA or gDNA that served as material.

How the authors handled the data: For nucleated cells, counts were estimated from reference gene primer amplification. Using immunoSEQ multiplex PCR, the repertoire was profiled, and TCRdb retains in-frame clones only, with some absent. Clone size and V and J calls were adopted from that table, with D and trimming inferred from the DNA. The sample contains about 98,000 clones, over 75% of which appear only once. In germline, CDR1 is SGHTA, CDR2 FQGTGA. V gave up 2 bases and J gave up 4 bases; unmatched junction bases: 8. The CDR3 runs 17 residues. This chain connects TRBV7-3 to TRBJ2-2; 9 bases fit TRBD2. The sample taken for sequencing was peripheral blood. The TCR originated in a woman older than 75 with acute or convalescent COVID-19. The CDR3 DNA follows: TGTGCCAGCAGCTTATCCCGGGCTAGCGGGGTCACCGGGGAGCTGTTTTTT. Translating it yields CASSLSRASGVTGELFF.